This T cell receptor (beta chain) was recovered during a study of a mutant IDH1 vaccine in newly diagnosed glioma. Study-level information: Treatment recipients were about 62% male and around 40% female, and their mean age was roughly 40 years. Standard pretreatment was either radiotherapy, temozolomide, or, for most, radiochemotherapy with temozolomide.

Using immunoSEQ multiplex PCR, the repertoire was profiled, and TCRdb retains in-frame clones only, with some absent. The sample has approximately 54,000 clones; approximately 80% are singletons. Indicated time point: baseline, week 1 (first vaccination visit). Treatment in this sample: pre-vaccination baseline after standard-of-care therapy. This clone has only one observation. What it recognizes is unknown. Study outcomes and limitations: Variations in leading peripheral T cell clonotypes appeared to have no connection with pseudoprogression.

The J segment lost 9 bases and the V segment lost 0 bases, leaving 13 bases of the junction unmatched. Germline CDR1 ENHRY, CDR2 SYGVKD. The CDR3 consists of 17 residues. The TCR was taken from a man between 18 and 29 years old with glioma. The chain is built from TRBV10-3 and TRBJ2-1, with 8 bases fitting TRBD1. This specimen was PBMCs, taken from a glioma patient treated with radiotherapy, temozolomide or both. The CDR3, as DNA: TGTGCCATCAGTGAGTCAATAGTCAGGGGGCGTATTGGTGAGCAGTTCTTC. Translated, it gives CAISESIVRGRIGEQFF.